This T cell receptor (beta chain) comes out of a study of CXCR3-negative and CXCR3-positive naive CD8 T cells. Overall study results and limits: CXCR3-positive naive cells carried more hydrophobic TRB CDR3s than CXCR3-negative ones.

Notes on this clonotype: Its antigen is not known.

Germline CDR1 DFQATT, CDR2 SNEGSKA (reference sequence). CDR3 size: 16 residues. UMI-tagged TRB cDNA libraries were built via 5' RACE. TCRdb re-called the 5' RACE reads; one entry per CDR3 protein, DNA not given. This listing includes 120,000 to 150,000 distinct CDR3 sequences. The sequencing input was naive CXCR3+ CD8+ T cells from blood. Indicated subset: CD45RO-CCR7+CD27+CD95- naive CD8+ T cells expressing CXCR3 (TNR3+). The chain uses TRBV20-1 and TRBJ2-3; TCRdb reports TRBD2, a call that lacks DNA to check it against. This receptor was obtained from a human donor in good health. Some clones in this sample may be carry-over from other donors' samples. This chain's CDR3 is CSARNVLVGGIDTQYF.